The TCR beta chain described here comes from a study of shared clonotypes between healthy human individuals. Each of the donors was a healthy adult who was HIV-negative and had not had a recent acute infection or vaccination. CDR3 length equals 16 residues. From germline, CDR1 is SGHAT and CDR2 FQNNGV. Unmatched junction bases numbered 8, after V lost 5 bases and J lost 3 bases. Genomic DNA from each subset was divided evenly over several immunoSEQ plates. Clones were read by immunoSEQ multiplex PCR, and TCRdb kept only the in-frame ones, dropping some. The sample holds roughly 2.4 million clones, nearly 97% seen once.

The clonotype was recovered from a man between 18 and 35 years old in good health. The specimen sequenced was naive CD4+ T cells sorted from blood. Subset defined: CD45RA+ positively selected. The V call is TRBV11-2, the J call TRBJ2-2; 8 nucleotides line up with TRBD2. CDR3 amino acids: CASSPGTRRDTGELFF. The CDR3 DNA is TGTGCCAGCAGCCCTGGGACTAGGAGGGACACCGGGGAGCTGTTTTTT. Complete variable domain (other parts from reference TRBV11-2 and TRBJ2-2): EAGVAQSPRYKIIEKRQSVAFWCNPISGHATLYWYQQILGQGPKLLIQFQNNGVVDDSQLPKDRFSAERLKGVDSTLKIQPAKLEDSAVYLCASSPGTRRDTGELFFGEGSRLTVL.